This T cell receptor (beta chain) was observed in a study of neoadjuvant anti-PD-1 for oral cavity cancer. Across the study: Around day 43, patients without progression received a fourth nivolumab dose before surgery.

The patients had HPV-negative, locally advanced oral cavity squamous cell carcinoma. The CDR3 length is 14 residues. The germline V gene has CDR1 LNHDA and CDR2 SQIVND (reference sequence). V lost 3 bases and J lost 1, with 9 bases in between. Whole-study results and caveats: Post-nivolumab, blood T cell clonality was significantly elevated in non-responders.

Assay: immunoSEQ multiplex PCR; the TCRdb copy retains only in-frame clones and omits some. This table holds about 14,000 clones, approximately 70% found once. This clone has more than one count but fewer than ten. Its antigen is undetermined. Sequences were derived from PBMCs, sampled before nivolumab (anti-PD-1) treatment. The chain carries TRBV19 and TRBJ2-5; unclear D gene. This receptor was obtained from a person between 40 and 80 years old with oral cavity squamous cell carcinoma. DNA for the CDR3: TGTGCCAGTAGTATTTTGGTCTTCCAAGAGACCCAGTACTTC. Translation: CASSILVFQETQYF.